The clone carrying this T cell receptor (beta chain) was observed a single time. Its antigen is not identified. This entry comes from a study of T cell responses to AZD1222 COVID-19 vaccine. The study, taken as a whole, reports: Nearly half of the spike-specific TCRs reportedly recognize variant regions that carry no mutations. The donor cohort was predominantly white British with a female majority, and clonal diversity may have been underestimated. After the peak T cell response, and only then, were repertoires sampled. Seropositive status at baseline applied to only 5 or 6 AZD1222 recipients.

The protocol was immunoSEQ multiplex PCR, while the TCRdb copy is restricted to in-frame clones and leaves out a portion. The table lists roughly 200,000 clones, approximately 94% of them singletons. This TCR came from an adult who received the MenACWY meningococcal vaccine as a control. The starting material was peripheral blood, obtained 28 days after the second dose of the MenACWY control vaccine.

This chain's CDR3 is CASRPGTGYEQYF. The CDR3 coding sequence is TGTGCCAGTAGGCCCGGGACAGGGTACGAGCAGTACTTC. The gene calls are TRBV19 and TRBJ2-7; 9 bases agree with TRBD1. The junction had 4 bases not matched to a gene; V was cut back by 6 bases and J by 4 bases. The CDR3 totals 13 residues. Germline CDR1 and CDR2: LNHDA and SQIVND (reference sequence).